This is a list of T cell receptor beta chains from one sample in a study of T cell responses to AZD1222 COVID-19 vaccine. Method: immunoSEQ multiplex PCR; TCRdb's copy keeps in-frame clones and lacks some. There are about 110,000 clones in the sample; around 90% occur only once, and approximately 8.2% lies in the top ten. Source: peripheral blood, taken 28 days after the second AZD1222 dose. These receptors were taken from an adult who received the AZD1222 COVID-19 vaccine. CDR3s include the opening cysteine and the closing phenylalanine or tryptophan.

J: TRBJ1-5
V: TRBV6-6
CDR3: CASSYSGTTNQPQHF

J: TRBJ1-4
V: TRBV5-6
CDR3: CASSLGPGGPNEKLFF

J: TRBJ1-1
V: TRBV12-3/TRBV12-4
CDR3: CASSLGTEAFF

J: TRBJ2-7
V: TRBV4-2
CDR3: CASSQTTGLPNEQYF

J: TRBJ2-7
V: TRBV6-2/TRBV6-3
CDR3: CASSPQIGGGSGQSYEQYF

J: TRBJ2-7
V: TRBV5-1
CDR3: CASSLDRVYEQYF

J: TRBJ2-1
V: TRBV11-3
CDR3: CASSSGQGSYNEQFF

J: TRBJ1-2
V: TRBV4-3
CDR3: CASSPDRGIGYTF

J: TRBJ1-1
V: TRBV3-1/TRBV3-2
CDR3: CASSQLRQEAFF

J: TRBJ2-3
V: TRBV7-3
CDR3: CASSSGTSGHTDTQYF